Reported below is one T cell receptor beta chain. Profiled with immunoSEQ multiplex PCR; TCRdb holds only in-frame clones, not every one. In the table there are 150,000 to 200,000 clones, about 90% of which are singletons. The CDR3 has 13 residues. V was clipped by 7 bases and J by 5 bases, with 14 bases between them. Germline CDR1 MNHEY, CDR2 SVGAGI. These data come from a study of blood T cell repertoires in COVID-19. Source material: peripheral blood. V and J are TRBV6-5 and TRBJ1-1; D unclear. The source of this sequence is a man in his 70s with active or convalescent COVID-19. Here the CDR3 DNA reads TGTGCCAGCATCAACCCAGGTGGGACTGAAGCTTTCTTT. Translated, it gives CASINPGGTEAFF.